The sequence of this T cell receptor beta chain was determined in a study of cytomegalovirus exposure and HLA in healthy donors. Trimming took 0 bases from V and 7 from J; bases not matched to a gene: 2. Germline V lookup: CDR1 SGHNT, CDR2 YENEEA. CDR3 length equals 15 residues. Repertoires were generated with immunoSEQ multiplex PCR, while TCRdb's copy carries only in-frame clones and drops some. This sample has roughly 80,000 clones, with 94% found just once. The rearrangement links TRBV11-3 to TRBJ1-6; 8 nucleotides agree with TRBD1. Sample: PBMCs. The receptor was derived from a woman aged 18-29 years in good health and CMV-seropositive. CDR3 sequence (DNA): TGTGCCAGCAGCTTAGAGGACAGGGTGAATTCACCCCTCCACTTT. Protein sequence: CASSLEDRVNSPLHF. Based on the CDR3 plus reference TRBV11-3 and TRBJ1-6, the full variable domain is EAGVVQSPRYKIIEKKQPVAFWCNPISGHNTLYWYLQNLGQGPELLIRYENEEAVDDSQLPKDRFSAERLKGVDSTLKIQPAELGDSAVYLCASSLEDRVNSPLHFGNGTRLTVT.